This TCR beta chain came from a study of blood T cell repertoires in COVID-19 (dated by TCRdb to the early 2020s). A note on the overall study: Samples covering the acute and convalescent phases of COVID-19 were provided by collaborators in the United States, Italy and Spain. The material from the prospective study consisted of cDNA or gDNA derived from T cells, B-cell-depleted T cells, or PBMCs. Deeply sampled blood TCRbeta repertoires from subjects exposed to, actively infected with, or recovered from COVID-19 were included in the dataset. The repertoires were released in a freely available public database meant as a resource for research on the immune response to SARS-CoV-2. Samples came from the ongoing ImmuneRACE study (first 160 participants) plus 1,254 subjects from 6 global collaborators. A de-identified subject ID, COVID-19 status, age in years and sex were almost always included in the sample metadata. Where HLA class I and class II types were available, the types were taken from metadata supplied by the sample provider, not from assay-based typing.

Whole blood was collected in K2EDTA tubes by collaborating institutions according to the institutions' own protocols. For TCRbeta analysis, collaborators shipped samples as frozen whole blood, isolated PBMCs, or DNA extracted from either of those sample types. The paper as a whole reports these results and caveats: Clinical and demographic metadata were provided uncurated, with the amount varying by source and participant.

Points on this clone: There is no known antigen for this receptor. No base quality values were provided; no much bigger clone lies one nucleotide off.

The immunoSEQ Assay, a bias-controlled multiplex PCR, was used to amplify TCRbeta CDR3 regions from genomic DNA. Concerning the study's data processing: Nucleated cell counts per sample were estimated from amplification of reference gene primers within the assay. To quantify the absolute abundance of each unique TCRbeta CDR3 rearrangement, sequence reads were collapsed and filtered. For each sample, productive Simpson clonality was calculated by taking the square root of Simpson's diversity index across productive rearrangements. Imported from immuneACCESS, the table was reduced by TCRdb to in-frame sequences with V and J called. These copies leave out some clones; in studies compared against another copy, an unresolved V gene accounts for under half, and the cause of the remainder is not known. V and J calls and clone size follow that table, whereas D and trimming were derived from the DNA. Present in this sample are around 100,000 clones, more than 85% of which were seen just once. The biggest ten clones account for less than 5.5% of the sample.

CDR1 and CDR2 are drawn from the germline V gene: SGHRS, YFSETQ. The germline V end is reduced by 4 bases and the J end by 3 bases; junction bases left unmatched: 5. Its CDR3 holds 16 amino acids, cysteine through phenylalanine. Just the 48-base CDR3 DNA is kept, in frame starting at base 1. Material: peripheral blood. This clonotype was obtained from a man younger than 30 with acute or convalescent COVID-19. This receptor chain uses TRBV5-1 and TRBJ1-4, and TRBD1 matches 11 of the central bases. The CDR3 has the sequence CASSRTGGEANEKLFF. At the DNA level, the sequence is TGCGCCAGCAGCAGGACAGGGGGCGAGGCTAATGAAAAACTGTTTTTT.